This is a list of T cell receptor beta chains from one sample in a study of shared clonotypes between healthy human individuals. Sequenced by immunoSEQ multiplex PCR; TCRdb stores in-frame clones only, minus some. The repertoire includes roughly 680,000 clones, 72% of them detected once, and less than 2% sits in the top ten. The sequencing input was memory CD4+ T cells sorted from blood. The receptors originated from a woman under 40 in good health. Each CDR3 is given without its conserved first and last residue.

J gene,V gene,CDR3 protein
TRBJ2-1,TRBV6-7,ASSYPGLVQDNEQF
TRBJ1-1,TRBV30,AWSVRGTEAF
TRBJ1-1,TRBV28,ASSFLDRENTEAF
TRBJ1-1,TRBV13,ASSYKWGAGNTEAF
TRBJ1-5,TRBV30,AWSGGNQPQH
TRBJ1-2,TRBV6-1,ASSWEGPTGGYT
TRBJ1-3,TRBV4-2,ASSQNPTTAENTIY
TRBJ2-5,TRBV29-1,SVVDRLDLEQY
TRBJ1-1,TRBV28,ASSSLRGAF
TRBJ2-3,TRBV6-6,ASRHRTGYTDTQY
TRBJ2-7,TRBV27,ASSFMTGSSGGNQY
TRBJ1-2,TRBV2,ASSRDRVEGYT
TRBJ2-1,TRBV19,ASKGLAGGNSYNEQF
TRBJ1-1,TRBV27,ASSPGVYTEAF
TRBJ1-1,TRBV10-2,ASAGQGGTEAF
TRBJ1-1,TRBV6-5,ASSYSVGNTEAF
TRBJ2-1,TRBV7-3,ASPPGGVPYNEQF
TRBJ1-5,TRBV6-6,ASRSQTGNSNQPQH
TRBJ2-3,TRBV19,ASSIRNRAADTQY
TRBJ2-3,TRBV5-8,ASSFSGEHRDTQY
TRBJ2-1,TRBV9,ASSVPWAETSGRAYEQF
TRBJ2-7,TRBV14,ASLSVNSYEQY
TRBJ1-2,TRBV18,ASSPPQYGYT
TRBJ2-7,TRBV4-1,ASSQAPQLAGGYEQY
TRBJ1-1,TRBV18,ASSPPSVNTEAF